The TCR beta chain described here comes from a study of siplizumab effects on memory and regulatory T cells (dated by TCRdb to between 2019 and 2020). Regarding the complete study: The effect of the anti-CD2 antibody siplizumab on alloreactive T-cell subsets was examined in allogeneic mixed lymphocyte reactions constructed from human PBMCs. The paper's findings and limits, for the study overall: In reactions with siplizumab, an average of approximately 70% of mappable alloreactive CD4+ clones were Treg-derived, compared with roughly 27% in control reactions. Compared with memory T cells, unstimulated naive T cells appeared more diverse, and naive cells seemed to make a substantial contribution to the alloresponse. About 75-96% of proliferating CD4+ or CD8+ clones could not be given a naive or memory phenotype. Sequences below about 10^-5 frequency were poorly captured, so only a minor fraction of alloreactive clones could be mapped to unstimulated subsets. The cumulative frequency of alloreactive sequences traceable to unstimulated CD4+ memory T cells was significantly reduced by siplizumab. Whether proliferating Tregs from siplizumab cultures actually had suppressive function was not functionally confirmed.

Additional sequencing covered unstimulated subsets from a few donor pairs, namely CD8+ effector memory, CD4+ naive, CD8+ TEMRA, CD4+ memory and CD8+ naive. TCRbeta CDR3 sequencing was performed on sorted unstimulated T cells and on proliferating T cells recovered from mixed lymphocyte reactions. Fresh whole blood from roughly 10 HLA-typed healthy donors was used to isolate PBMCs. On this clone itself: Its antigen remains undetermined. No qualities accompany the bases; no much larger clone lies one base away.

Library preparation employed the immunoSEQ multiplex PCR assay. Some 9.9 x 10^4 TCR templates per sample were assayed by the deep sequencing platform. Genomic DNA extracted from sorted T cells was the material used for TCRbeta CDR3 sequencing. As for the authors' bioinformatics: Clonal analysis of TCRbeta CDR3 data was done in the R programming language. Comparing unstimulated samples against CFSE-low samples taken after the reaction was how alloreactive CD4+ and CD8+ clones were defined. Regulatory or non-regulatory origin was assigned to alloreactive CD4+ clones by matching of sequences to sorted unstimulated Treg and non-Treg repertoires. TCRdb took this table from immuneACCESS and kept in-frame rearrangements with V and J called. Such tables lack part of the clones; where checked against another copy, unresolved V genes explain under half of the gap, and the rest is unexplained. The DNA gave D and trimming, while V, J and clone size come from that table. The sample includes roughly 68,000 clones, with roughly 97% observed a single time. Approximately 0.1% of the sample lies in the top ten.

V and J lose 1 base and 3 bases, and a span of 13 bases separates them. Spanning cysteine to phenylalanine, the CDR3 consists of 15 amino acids. Only CDR3 DNA is held: 45 bases, read in frame from base 1. Reading the germline V gene gives CDR1 SGHAT and CDR2 FQNNGV. This clonotype was obtained from a human donor in good health. Recombination connected TRBV11-2 to TRBJ2-7, with the D gene call left open. Material: naive CD8+ T cells sorted from blood. The sample's cell subset or site, from its label and the paper: unstimulated naive T cells. The CDR3: CASSLGNGHVYEQYF. The nucleotides read TGTGCCAGCAGCTTAGGGAACGGTCATGTCTACGAGCAGTACTTC.